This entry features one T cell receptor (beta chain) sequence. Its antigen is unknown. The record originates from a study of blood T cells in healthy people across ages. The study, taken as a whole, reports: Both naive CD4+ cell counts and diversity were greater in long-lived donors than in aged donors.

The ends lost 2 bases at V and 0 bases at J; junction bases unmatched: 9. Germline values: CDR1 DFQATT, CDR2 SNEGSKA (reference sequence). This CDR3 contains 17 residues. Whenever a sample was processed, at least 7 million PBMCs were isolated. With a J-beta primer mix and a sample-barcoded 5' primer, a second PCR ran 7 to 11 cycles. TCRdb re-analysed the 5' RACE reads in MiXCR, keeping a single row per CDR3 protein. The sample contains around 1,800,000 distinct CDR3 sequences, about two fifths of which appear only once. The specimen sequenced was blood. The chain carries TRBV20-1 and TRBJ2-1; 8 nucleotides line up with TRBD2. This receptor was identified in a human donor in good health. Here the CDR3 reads CSARSGVAGSSYNEQFF. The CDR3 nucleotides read TGCAGTGCTAGATCTGGGGTAGCGGGGAGCTCCTACAATGAGCAGTTCTTC.